This T cell receptor beta chain was profiled in a study of T cell responses to AZD1222 COVID-19 vaccine. General observations from the study: White British donors predominated, females outnumbered males, and clonal diversity was possibly underestimated. It was only a handful of AZD1222 recipients who were seropositive at baseline. In the spike-specific TCR repertoire, nearly half reportedly target unmutated variant regions. Spike-specific TCR breadth and depth were elevated following two AZD1222 doses.

TCRdb's table, derived via immunoSEQ multiplex PCR, lists solely in-frame clones and lacks some. The sample records about 120,000 clones, about 88% being singletons. A remark on this clone: What it recognizes is unknown.

The TCR was taken from an adult in good health. Sequenced material: peripheral blood, taken on day 0 of AZD1222 vaccination.

Here the CDR3 reads CASAPTGTGGLGYTF. The DNA of the CDR3 is TGTGCCAGTGCGCCGACCGGGACAGGGGGCCTCGGCTACACCTTC. The chain carries TRBV19 and TRBJ1-2; 12 nucleotides agree with TRBD1. V shed 8 bases, J shed 8 bases, and the junction held 12 bases outside the gene matches. Germline loops: CDR1 LNHDA, CDR2 SQIVND (reference sequence). The CDR3 spans 15 residues.